This T cell receptor beta chain was sequenced in a study of Graves' ophthalmopathy and Graves' hyperthyroidism. This clonotype occurred many times. Germline CDR1 and CDR2: LGHNT and FRNRAP. V lost 6 bases and J lost 8; bases outside the gene matches: 10. The CDR3 is made up of 14 amino acids. From RNA, the CDR3 regions of TCR beta chains were amplified and sequenced. Following a first-round RT-PCR that used HTBI primers, a second-round multiplex PCR was carried out. TCRdb ran MiXCR on the multiplex PCR reads and lists one entry per CDR3 protein. This table has about 500,000 distinct CDR3 sequences, approximately 35% appearing once.

Sequencing was carried out using peripheral blood or thyroid tissue (not recorded which). The V gene is TRBV12-5, the J gene TRBJ1-2; TRBD1 matches 9 bases. This sequence was found in an adult man with Graves' hyperthyroidism. The chain's CDR3 is CASGMWDRAIGYTF. In DNA form, the CDR3 reads TGTGCTAGTGGAATGTGGGACAGGGCTATAGGCTACACCTTC.